One and the same sample provided the 8 T cell receptor beta chains below, sequenced in a study of blood T cells in healthy people across ages. Primed by a sample-barcoded 5' primer and a J-beta primer mix, a second PCR proceeded for about 6 to 11 cycles. Using its own MiXCR run on the 5' RACE reads, TCRdb lists one record per CDR3 protein. The data contain 650,000 to 1,000,000 distinct CDR3 sequences, roughly 46% of them seen just once; the ten biggest clones take up around 18%. Specimen: blood. These receptors came from a man older than 75 in good health.

This rearrangement joins TRBV15 to TRBJ2-1; D may be TRBD1 (5 bases). The CDR3 consists of 15 residues. Looked up from germline, CDR1 is LNHNV and CDR2 is YYDKDF (reference sequence). The germline V and J ends were trimmed by 0 bases and 4 bases, with 10 bases remaining between them. The CDR3 bases are TGTGCCACCAGCAGAGATTCAGGGCCATACAATGAGCAGTTCTTC. It codes for CATSRDSGPYNEQFF.

V is TRBV6-2 or TRBV6-3 and J is TRBJ2-7; D possibly corresponds to TRBD2 (6 bases). The CDR3 is 16 amino acids. The V gene's germline CDR1 is MNHEY and CDR2 SVGEGT. Trimming removed 5 bases from V and 5 bases from J, with 22 bases in between. The CDR3 DNA sequence: TGTGCCAGCAGTACACTTGGGACTCTACGGAAGAACGAGCAGTACTTC. Protein: CASSTLGTLRKNEQYF.

This clonotype was detected a few times. The chain employs TRBV12-3 or TRBV12-4 and TRBJ2-3, with D unresolved. Trimming removed 7 bases from V and 6 bases from J, with 8 bases in between. The CDR3 is 11 residues long. CDR3 in amino acids: CASTVRDTQYF. Here the CDR3 DNA reads TGTGCCAGCACCGTGAGGGATACGCAGTATTTT.

The J gene is TRBJ2-5, the V gene TRBV7-2; D gene ambiguous. The V end was cut by 5 bases, the J end by 5 bases, with 12 bases between. This CDR3 is built from 13 residues. Germline V lookup: CDR1 SGHTA, CDR2 FQGNSA. In DNA, the CDR3 is TGTGCCAGCAGCGCAGGCCAGTGGGAGACCCAGTACTTC. Its protein is CASSAGQWETQYF. The whole variable domain, remainder taken from reference TRBV7-2 and TRBJ2-5, is GAGVSQSPSNKVTEKGKDVELRCDPISGHTALYWYRQSLGQGLEFLIYFQGNSAPDKSGLPSDRFSAERTGGSVSTLTIQRTQQEDSAVYLCASSAGQWETQYFGPGTRLLVL.

This clonotype was counted many times. This sequence joins TRBV12-3 or TRBV12-4 and TRBJ2-7, with TRBD1 as a possible D gene (5 bases). The CDR3 has 14 residues. V gave up 1 base and J gave up 6 bases, with 13 bases separating them. The CDR3 bases are TGTGCCAGCAGTTTAGGCAGGGATTGGGTCGAGCAGTACTTC. It translates to CASSLGRDWVEQYF.

This clonotype was observed a handful of times. The chain employs TRBV7-2 and TRBJ2-5; TRBD1 aligns across 7 bases. CDR1 is SGHTA and CDR2 is FQGNSA in the germline V gene. This CDR3 is 15 amino acids long. Losses at the gene ends were 5 bases for V and 11 bases for J; bases not matched to a gene: 17. The CDR3 protein is CASSRTGPPYNEQYF. The CDR3 DNA reads as TGTGCCAGCAGCCGGACAGGCCCCCCCTACAATGAGCAGTACTTC.

This clonotype was counted only a few times. This rearrangement joins TRBV6-1 to TRBJ1-5, with D unclear. From germline, CDR1 is MNHNS and CDR2 SASEGT. This CDR3 is built from 13 residues. Deletions cut 0 bases from V and 11 bases from J, with 11 bases between. CDR3 in DNA: TGTGCCAGCAGTGAAGCAAGGGCTCTGGCCCAGCATTTT. It yields the protein CASSEARALAQHF.

This sequence joins TRBV6-1 and TRBJ2-7; D is unresolved. Trimming shortened V by 2 bases and J by 4 bases, and 12 bases separated the two germline ends. The CDR3 runs 14 residues. CDR1 is MNHNS, CDR2 SASEGT, per germline. The CDR3 loop reads CASSELGGKYEQYF. The CDR3 nucleotides read TGTGCCAGCAGTGAATTGGGTGGGAAATACGAGCAGTACTTC.